Sequencing of this TCR beta chain was carried out in a study of blood T cell repertoires in COVID-19. This table comes from immunoSEQ multiplex PCR, and its TCRdb copy is limited to in-frame clones, with some not included. The table lists some 250,000 clones, about 90% of them singletons. V shed 8 bases, J shed 14 bases, and the junction held 11 bases outside the gene matches. CDR1 and CDR2 (germline): MNHEY, SMNVEV (reference sequence). This CDR3 has 13 amino acids. This clone came up once. The sequenced sample consisted of PBMCs or T cells enriched from blood (not recorded which). This chain uses TRBV27 with TRBJ1-6; 8 bases agree with TRBD1. The clonotype comes from a human donor in a cohort exposed to, infected with or recovered from COVID-19 (not recorded which). The donor label of this sample is uncertain. The CDR3 loop is CASFSGTGETLHF. The CDR3 nucleotides are TGTGCCAGCTTTTCCGGGACAGGCGAAACCCTCCACTTT.